Included here is one T cell receptor (beta chain) sequence, with context. The antigen remains undetermined. The PCR was carried out with 60 Vbeta primers and 13 Jbeta primers. TCRdb's table, derived via immunoSEQ multiplex PCR, lists solely in-frame clones and lacks some. The table records over 120,000 clones, roughly 9.7% of them present only once. Trimming stripped 4 bases from V and 8 bases from J, with 8 bases between. The germline gives CDR1 LGHNA, CDR2 YNFKEQ. The CDR3 has 11 residues. These data belong to a study of cytomegalovirus exposure and HLA in healthy donors. Overall study findings and caveats: Reports showed the classifier diagnosing cytomegalovirus status with high specificity and sensitivity.

Sequencing input: PBMCs. The sequence came from a man aged 50-59 years in good health and CMV-seronegative. The V call is TRBV4-2, the J call TRBJ1-2; D remains ambiguous. CDR3 amino acids: CASSLAEGYTF. CDR3 bases: TGTGCCAGCAGCCTTGCGGAGGGCTACACCTTC.